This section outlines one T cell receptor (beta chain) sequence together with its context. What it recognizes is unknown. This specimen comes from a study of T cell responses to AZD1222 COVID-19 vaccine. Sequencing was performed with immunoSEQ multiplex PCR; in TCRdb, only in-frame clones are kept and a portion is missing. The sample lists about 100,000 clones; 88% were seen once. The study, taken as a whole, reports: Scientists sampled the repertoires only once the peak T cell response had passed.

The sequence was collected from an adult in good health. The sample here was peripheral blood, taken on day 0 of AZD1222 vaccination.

The CDR3 DNA sequence: TGTGCCAGCAGTTACTCAATATCGATAATGTCACCCCTCCACTTT. Translated, it gives CASSYSISIMSPLHF. This chain links TRBV6-5 with TRBJ1-6; D is unresolved. CDR1 is MNHEY, CDR2 SVGAGI, per germline. Trimming removed 0 bases at V and 10 bases at J, with 13 bases between. The CDR3 runs 15 residues.